This passage covers 15 T cell receptor beta chains from one sample sequenced in a study of control samples from healthy donors and cancer patients. The table came from immunoSEQ multiplex PCR; TCRdb's copy has only in-frame clones and leaves some out. The data contain about 120,000 clones, about 93% of them singletons. Sequences were obtained from blood. The receptors shown here come from a man younger than 40 in good health.

V gene TRBV11-2 combines with J gene TRBJ1-1; 7 bases are shared with TRBD1. Germline-derived CDR1 and CDR2 are SGHAT and FQNNGV. V dropped 4 bases and J dropped 5; count of bases not matched to a gene: 7. CDR3 length: 14 amino acids. CDR3 residues: CASSSSGTETEAFF. DNA for the CDR3: TGTGCCAGCAGCTCCTCCGGGACAGAGACTGAAGCTTTCTTT.

The chain carries TRBV7-2 and TRBJ2-3, with D unresolved. The CDR3 has 12 residues. V lost 5 bases, J lost 2 bases, and 5 bases lay in between. Germline-derived CDR1 and CDR2 are SGHTA and FQGNSA. The CDR3 bases are TGTGCCAGCAGCAGATACACAGATACGCAGTATTTT. It codes for CASSRYTDTQYF.

The J gene is TRBJ2-2, the V gene TRBV19; D gene uncertain. V shed 5 bases and J shed 0 bases, with 13 bases lying between them. Germline V lookup: CDR1 LNHDA, CDR2 SQIVND (reference sequence). The CDR3 runs to 16 residues. The DNA of the CDR3 is TGTGCCAGTAGTCGCCTCGTAGCCTCGAACACCGGGGAGCTGTTTTTT. This encodes CASSRLVASNTGELFF.

This chain uses TRBV5-1 with TRBJ1-4; D not resolved. The CDR3 contains 13 residues. The V gene lost 2 bases and the J gene lost 4 bases, with 6 bases spanning the gap. Germline CDR1 and CDR2: SGHRS and YFSETQ. CDR3 protein: CASSFLVNEKLFF. The CDR3 coding sequence is TGCGCCAGCAGCTTCTTGGTTAATGAAAAACTGTTTTTT.

The rearrangement joins TRBV21-1 to TRBJ2-5; TRBD1 is the table's D call and was not checked against the DNA. TRBV21-1 is shown as a pseudogene. The CDR3 is 12 residues long. In DNA, the CDR3 is TGTGCCAGCAGCACATTCAAAGAGACCCAGTACTTC. It encodes CASSTFKETQYF.

The chain carries TRBV11-2 and TRBJ1-3; no reliable D call. This CDR3 has 16 amino acids. CDR1 and CDR2 from the germline V gene are SGHAT and FQNNGV. The V end lost 1 base, the J end lost 0 bases, and 10 bases lay between the germline ends. CDR3 coding DNA: TGTGCCAGCAGCTTAGGTGTCACGGGCTCTGGAAACACCATATATTTT. The encoded protein is CASSLGVTGSGNTIYF.

The chain combines TRBV5-1 with TRBJ2-5, with a tentative D call TRBD2 (6 bases). CDR1 is SGHRS, CDR2 YFSETQ, per germline. Deletions cut 0 bases from V and 8 bases from J, with 11 bases between. This CDR3 has 13 amino acids. The CDR3 protein is CASSLDGGITQYF. For the CDR3, the DNA is TGCGCCAGCAGCTTGGATGGGGGGATTACCCAGTACTTC.

V is TRBV19 and J is TRBJ1-4, with D uncertain. The CDR3 is 16 amino acids. Trimming left V 6 bases short and J 0 bases short, with 14 bases between. Germline V gene sequence: CDR1 LNHDA, CDR2 SQIVND (reference sequence). The CDR3 region is CASRTSQLATNEKLFF. DNA for the CDR3: TGTGCCAGTAGGACTTCCCAATTGGCAACTAATGAAAAACTGTTTTTT.

The V call is TRBV2, the J call TRBJ2-5; D is ambiguous. The V end lost 8 bases, the J end lost 2 bases, and 18 bases lay between the germline ends. This CDR3 comprises 15 residues. Germline CDR1 and CDR2: SNHLY and FYNNEI. The CDR3 DNA reads TGTGCCAGCGATACCTTGCTTGCACTACAAGAGACCCAGTACTTC. The encoded protein is CASDTLLALQETQYF.

The chain carries TRBV5-1 and TRBJ2-1; D unresolved. CDR3 length: 13 residues. Germline-derived CDR1 and CDR2 are SGHRS and YFSETQ. Trimming shortened V by 0 bases and J by 8 bases, and 9 bases separated the two germline ends. The CDR3 protein is CASSLGRSDEQFF. In DNA, the CDR3 is TGCGCCAGCAGCTTGGGGCGAAGCGATGAGCAGTTCTTC.

The rearrangement joins TRBV27 to TRBJ1-2, with D perhaps TRBD1 (5 bases). CDR3 length: 16 amino acids. Germline V CDR1 and CDR2: MNHEY, SMNVEV (reference sequence). The germline V and J ends were trimmed by 2 bases and 5 bases, with 18 bases remaining between them. As DNA, the CDR3 is TGTGCCAGCAGTTTAGAAAGGGGCAGACCTTGGTATGGCTACACCTTC. Protein sequence: CASSLERGRPWYGYTF.

The CDR3 DNA follows: TGCGCCAGCAGTGAGTCCTTAGCCTACAATGAGCAGTTCTTC. Amino acids: CASSESLAYNEQFF. The chain joins TRBV10-1 to TRBJ2-1; D is unclear. This CDR3 spans 14 amino acids. Deletions cut 0 bases from V and 2 bases from J, with 5 bases between. Germline CDR1 and CDR2: WNHNN and SYGVQD (reference sequence).

The rearrangement joins TRBV5-4 to TRBJ2-1, with D unclear. CDR1 is SGHNT, CDR2 YYREEE, per germline (reference sequence). The CDR3 is made up of 16 amino acids. V gave up 1 base and J gave up 4 bases, with 15 bases separating them. Here the CDR3 reads CASSLSRAIGYNEQFF. CDR3 sequence (DNA): TGTGCCAGCAGCTTGTCACGCGCGATAGGGTACAATGAGCAGTTCTTC. The complete variable domain, with remaining parts taken from reference TRBV5-4 and TRBJ2-1, reads ETGVTQSPTHLIKTRGQQVTLRCSSQSGHNTVSWYQQALGQGPQFIFQYYREEENGRGNFPPRFSGLQFPNYSSELNVNALELDDSALYLCASSLSRAIGYNEQFFGPGTRLTVL.

This sequence joins TRBV24-1 and TRBJ1-2, with TRBD1 matching over 7 bases. With 4 bases clipped from V and 7 bases from J, the junction kept 11 bases outside the gene matches. The CDR3 sequence is 15 residues long. Germline V gene lookup returns CDR1 KGHDR and CDR2 SFDVKD. CDR3 in DNA: TGTGCCACCAGTGACCAGACAGGGCCAAATGGTGGCTACACCTTC. Protein product: CATSDQTGPNGGYTF.

This clone has just a few counts. This chain connects TRBV2 to TRBJ1-2; tentatively, D is TRBD1 (5 bases). Trimming took 4 bases from V and 2 from J, leaving 11 bases between them. Germline V CDR1 and CDR2: SNHLY, FYNNEI. CDR3 length: 14 amino acids. The CDR3 is CASSGGVANYGYTF. The CDR3 DNA follows: TGTGCCAGCAGTGGGGGGGTTGCGAACTATGGCTACACCTTC.